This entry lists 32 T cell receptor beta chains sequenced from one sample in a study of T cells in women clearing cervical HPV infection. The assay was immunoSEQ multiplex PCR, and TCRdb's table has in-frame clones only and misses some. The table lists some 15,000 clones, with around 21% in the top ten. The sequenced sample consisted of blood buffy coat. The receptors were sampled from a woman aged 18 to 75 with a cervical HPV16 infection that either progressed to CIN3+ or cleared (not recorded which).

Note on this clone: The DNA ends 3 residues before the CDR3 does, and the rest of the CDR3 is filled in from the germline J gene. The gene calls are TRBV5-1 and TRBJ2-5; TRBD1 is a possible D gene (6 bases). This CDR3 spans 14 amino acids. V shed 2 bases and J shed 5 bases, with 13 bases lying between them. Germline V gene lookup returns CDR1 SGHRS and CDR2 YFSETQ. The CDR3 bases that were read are TGCGCCAGCAGCTTAGACAGGCCGGGGGAGACC. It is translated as CASSLDRPGET. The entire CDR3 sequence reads CASSLDRPGETQYF.

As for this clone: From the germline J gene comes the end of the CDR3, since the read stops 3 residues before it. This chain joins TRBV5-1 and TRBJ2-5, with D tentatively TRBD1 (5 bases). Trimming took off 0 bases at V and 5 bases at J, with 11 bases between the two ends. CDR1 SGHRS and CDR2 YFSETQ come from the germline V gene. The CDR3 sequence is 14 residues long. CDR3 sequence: CASSLGGGLETQYF. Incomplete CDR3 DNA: TGCGCCAGCAGCTTGGGGGGCGGCTTGGAGACC.

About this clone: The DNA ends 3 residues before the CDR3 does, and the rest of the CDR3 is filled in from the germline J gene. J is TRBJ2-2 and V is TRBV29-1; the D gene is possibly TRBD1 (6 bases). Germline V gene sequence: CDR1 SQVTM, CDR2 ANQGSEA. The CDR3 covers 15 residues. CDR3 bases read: TGCAGCGTTAGGACAGCGCCCGGTTATAATTCACCG. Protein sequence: CSVRTAPGYNSP. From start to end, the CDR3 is CSVRTAPGYNSPLFF.

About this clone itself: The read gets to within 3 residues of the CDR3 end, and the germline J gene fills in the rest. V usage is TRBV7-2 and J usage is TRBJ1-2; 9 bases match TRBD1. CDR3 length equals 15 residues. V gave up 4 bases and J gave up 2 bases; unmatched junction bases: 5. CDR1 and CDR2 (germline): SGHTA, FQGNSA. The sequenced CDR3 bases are TGTGCCAGCAGCTCGAGTGGACAGGGGAACTATGGC. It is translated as CASSSSGQGNYG. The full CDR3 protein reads CASSSSGQGNYGYTF.

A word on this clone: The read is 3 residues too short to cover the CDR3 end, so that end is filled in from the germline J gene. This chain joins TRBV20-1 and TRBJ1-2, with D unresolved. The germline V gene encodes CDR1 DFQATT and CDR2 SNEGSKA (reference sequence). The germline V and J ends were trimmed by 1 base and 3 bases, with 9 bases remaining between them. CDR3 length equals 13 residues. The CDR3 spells CSARVVPDYGYTF. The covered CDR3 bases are TGCAGTGCTAGAGTCGTACCGGACTATGGC.

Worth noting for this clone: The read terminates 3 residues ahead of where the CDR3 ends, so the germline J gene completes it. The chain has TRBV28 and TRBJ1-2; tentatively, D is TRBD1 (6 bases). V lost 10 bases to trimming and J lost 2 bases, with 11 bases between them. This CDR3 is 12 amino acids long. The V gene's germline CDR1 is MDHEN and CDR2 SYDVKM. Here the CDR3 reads CATTTGNYGYTF. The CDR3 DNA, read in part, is TGTGCCACAACCACAGGGAACTATGGC.

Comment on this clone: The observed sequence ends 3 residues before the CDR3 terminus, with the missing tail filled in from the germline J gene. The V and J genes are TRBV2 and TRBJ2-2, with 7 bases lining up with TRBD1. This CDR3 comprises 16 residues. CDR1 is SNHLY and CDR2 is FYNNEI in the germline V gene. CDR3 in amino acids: CASSEHQRQGTAKLFF. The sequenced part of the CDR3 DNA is TGTGCCAGCAGTGAACACCAGCGACAGGGCACGGCCAAG.

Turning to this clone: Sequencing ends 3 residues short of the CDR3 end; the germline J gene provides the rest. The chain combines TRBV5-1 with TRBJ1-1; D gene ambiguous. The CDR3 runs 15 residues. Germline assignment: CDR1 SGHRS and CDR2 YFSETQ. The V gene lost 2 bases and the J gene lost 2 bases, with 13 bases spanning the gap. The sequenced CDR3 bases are TGCGCCAGCAGCTTTAGAGCGGGATCAAACACTGAA. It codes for CASSFRAGSNTE. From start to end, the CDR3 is CASSFRAGSNTEAFF.

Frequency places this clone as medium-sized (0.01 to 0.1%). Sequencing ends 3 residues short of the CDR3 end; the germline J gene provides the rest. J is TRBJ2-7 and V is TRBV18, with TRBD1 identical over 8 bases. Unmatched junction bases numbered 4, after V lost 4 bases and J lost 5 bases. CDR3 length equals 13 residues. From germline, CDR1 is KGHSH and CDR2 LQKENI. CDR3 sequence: CASSLGQGNEQYF. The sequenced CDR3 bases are TGTGCCAGCTCACTTGGACAGGGTAACGAG.

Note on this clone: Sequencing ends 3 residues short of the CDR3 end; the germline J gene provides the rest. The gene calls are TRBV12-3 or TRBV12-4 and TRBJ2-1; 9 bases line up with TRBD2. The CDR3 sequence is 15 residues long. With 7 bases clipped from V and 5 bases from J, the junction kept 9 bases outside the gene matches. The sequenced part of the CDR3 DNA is TGTGCCAGCAAAATGCTAGCGGGGAAGGACAATGAG. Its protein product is CASKMLAGKDNE. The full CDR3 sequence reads CASKMLAGKDNEQFF.

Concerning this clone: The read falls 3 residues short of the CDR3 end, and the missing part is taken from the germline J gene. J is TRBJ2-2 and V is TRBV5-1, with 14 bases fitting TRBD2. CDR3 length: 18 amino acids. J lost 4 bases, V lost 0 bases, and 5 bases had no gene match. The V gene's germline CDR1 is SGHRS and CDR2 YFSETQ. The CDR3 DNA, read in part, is TGCGCCAGCAGCTTGGGGACTAGCGGGGGGCCGGGCACCGGGGAG. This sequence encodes CASSLGTSGGPGTGE. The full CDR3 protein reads CASSLGTSGGPGTGELFF.

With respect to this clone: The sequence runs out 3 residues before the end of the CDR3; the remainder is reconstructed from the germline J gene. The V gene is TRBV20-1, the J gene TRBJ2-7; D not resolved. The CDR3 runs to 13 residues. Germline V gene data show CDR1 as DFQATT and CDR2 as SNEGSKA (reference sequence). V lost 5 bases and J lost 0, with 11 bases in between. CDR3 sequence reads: CSAQAEASYEQYF. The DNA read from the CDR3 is TGCAGTGCTCAGGCAGAAGCCTCCTACGAG.

This chain's CDR3 is CASSDWAGGVDEKLFF. The part of the CDR3 DNA that was read is TGTGCCAGCAGTGATTGGGCAGGTGGAGTGGATGAAAAA. The V gene is TRBV2, the J gene TRBJ1-4; unclear D gene. The read gets to within 3 residues of the CDR3 end, and the germline J gene fills in the rest. V was cut by 3 bases and J by 6 bases, with 17 bases left in between. Germline-derived CDR1 and CDR2 are SNHLY and FYNNEI. This CDR3 is built from 16 residues. The whole variable domain, filled in from reference TRBV2 and TRBJ1-4, reads EPEVTQTPSHQVTQMGQEVILRCVPISNHLYFYWYRQILGQKVEFLVSFYNNEISEKSEIFDDQFSVERPDGSNFTLKIRSTKLEDSAMYFCASSDWAGGVDEKLFFGSGTQLSVL.

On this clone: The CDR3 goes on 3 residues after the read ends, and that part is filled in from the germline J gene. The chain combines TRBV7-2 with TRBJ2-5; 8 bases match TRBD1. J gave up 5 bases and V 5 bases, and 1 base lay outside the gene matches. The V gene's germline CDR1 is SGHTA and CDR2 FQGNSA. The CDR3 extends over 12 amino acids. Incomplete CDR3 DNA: TGTGCCAGCAGCCGGGACAGGGAGACC. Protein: CASSRDRET. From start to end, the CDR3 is CASSRDRETQYF.

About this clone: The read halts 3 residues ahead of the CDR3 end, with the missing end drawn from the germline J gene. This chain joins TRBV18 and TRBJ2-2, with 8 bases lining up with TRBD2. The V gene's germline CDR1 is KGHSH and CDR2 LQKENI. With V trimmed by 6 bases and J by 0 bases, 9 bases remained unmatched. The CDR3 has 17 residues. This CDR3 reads CASSPGSGATNTGELFF. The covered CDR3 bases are TGTGCCAGCTCGCCCGGTAGCGGGGCCACGAACACCGGGGAG.

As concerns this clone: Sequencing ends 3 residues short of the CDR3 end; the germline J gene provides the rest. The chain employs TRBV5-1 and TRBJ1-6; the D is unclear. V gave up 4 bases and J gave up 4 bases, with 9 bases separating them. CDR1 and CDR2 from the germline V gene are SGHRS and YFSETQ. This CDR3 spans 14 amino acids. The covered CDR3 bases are TGCGCCAGCAGCAATCCAGAGTATAATTCACCC. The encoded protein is CASSNPEYNSP. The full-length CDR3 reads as CASSNPEYNSPLHF.

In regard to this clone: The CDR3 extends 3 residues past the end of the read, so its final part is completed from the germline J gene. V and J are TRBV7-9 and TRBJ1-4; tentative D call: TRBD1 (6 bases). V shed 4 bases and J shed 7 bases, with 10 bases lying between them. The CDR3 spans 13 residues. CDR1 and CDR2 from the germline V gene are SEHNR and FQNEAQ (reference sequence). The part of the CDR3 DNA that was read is TGTGCCAGCAGCTCGAGGGGGACTGAAAAA. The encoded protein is CASSSRGTEK. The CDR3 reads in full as CASSSRGTEKLFF.

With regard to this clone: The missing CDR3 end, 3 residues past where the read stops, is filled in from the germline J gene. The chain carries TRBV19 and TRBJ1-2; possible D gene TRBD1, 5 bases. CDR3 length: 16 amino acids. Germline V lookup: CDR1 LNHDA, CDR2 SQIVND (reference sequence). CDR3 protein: CASKSDKFSSTDTYTF. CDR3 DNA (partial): TGTGCCAGTAAGTCGGACAAGTTTAGTAGCACAGATACC. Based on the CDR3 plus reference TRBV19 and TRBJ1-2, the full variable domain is DGGITQSPKYLFRKEGQNVTLSCEQNLNHDAMYWYRQDPGQGLRLIYYSQIVNDFQKGDIAEGYSVSREKKESFPLTVTSAQKNPTAFYLCASKSDKFSSTDTYTFGSGTRLTVV.

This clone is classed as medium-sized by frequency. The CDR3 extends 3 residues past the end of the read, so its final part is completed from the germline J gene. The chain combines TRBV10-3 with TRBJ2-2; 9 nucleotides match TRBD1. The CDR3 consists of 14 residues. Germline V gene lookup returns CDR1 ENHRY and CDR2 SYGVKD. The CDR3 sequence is CAISEPDRGPMLFF. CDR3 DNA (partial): TGTGCCATCAGTGAACCGGACAGGGGACCGATG.

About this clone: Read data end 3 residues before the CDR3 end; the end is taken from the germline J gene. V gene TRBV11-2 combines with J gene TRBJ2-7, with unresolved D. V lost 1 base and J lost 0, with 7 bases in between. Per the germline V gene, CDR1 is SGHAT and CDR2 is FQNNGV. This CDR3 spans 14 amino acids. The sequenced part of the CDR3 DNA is TGTGCCAGCAGCTTAGGGCCGCTCTCCTACGAG. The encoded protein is CASSLGPLSYE. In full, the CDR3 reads CASSLGPLSYEQYF.

CDR3 protein: CATTRDRGNDYTF. The sequenced part of the CDR3 DNA is TGTGCCACCACCCGGGACAGGGGGAATGAC. This sequence joins TRBV19 and TRBJ1-2; 11 positions agree with TRBD1. The missing CDR3 end, 3 residues past where the read stops, is filled in from the germline J gene. The CDR3 consists of 13 residues. The germline gives CDR1 LNHDA, CDR2 SQIVND (reference sequence).

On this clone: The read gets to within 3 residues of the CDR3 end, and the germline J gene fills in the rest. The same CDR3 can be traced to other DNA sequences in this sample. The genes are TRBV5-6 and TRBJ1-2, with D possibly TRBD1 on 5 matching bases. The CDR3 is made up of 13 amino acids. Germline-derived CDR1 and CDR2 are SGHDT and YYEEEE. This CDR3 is CASSPVGGDGYTF. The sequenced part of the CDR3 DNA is TGTGCCAGCAGCCCCGTGGGCGGGGACGGC.

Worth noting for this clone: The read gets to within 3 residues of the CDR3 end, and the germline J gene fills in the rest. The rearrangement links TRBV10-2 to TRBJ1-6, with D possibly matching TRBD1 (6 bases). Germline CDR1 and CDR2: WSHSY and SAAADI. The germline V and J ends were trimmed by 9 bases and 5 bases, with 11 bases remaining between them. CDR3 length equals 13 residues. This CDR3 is CASVDRHNSPLHF. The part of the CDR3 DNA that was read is TGCGCCAGTGTAGACAGGCATAATTCACCC.

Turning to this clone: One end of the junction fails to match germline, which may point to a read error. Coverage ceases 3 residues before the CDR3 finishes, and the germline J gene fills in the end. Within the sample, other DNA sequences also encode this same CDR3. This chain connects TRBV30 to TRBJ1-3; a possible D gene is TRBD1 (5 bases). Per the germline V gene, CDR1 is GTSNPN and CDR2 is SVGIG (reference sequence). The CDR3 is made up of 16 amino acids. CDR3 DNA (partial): TGTGCCTGGAGCGGGGGTATCTCCTTCTCTGGAAACACA. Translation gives CAWSGGISFSGNT. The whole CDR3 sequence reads CAWSGGISFSGNTIYF.

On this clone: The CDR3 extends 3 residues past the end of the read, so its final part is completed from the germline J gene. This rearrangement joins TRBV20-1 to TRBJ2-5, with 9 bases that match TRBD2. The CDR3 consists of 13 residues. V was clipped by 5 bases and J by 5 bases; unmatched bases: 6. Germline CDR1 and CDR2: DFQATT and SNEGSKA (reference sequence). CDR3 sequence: CSAPGLAGETQYF. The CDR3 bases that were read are TGCAGTGCTCCGGGACTAGCTGGCGAGACC.

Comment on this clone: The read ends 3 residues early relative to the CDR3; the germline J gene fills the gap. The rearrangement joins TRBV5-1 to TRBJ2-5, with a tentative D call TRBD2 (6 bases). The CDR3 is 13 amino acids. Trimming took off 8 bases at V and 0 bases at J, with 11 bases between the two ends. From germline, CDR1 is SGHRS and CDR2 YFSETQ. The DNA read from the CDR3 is TGCGCCAGTAAACCGGGGGACCAAGAGACC. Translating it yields CASKPGDQET. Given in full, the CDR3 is CASKPGDQETQYF.

CDR3 DNA, as far as it was read: TGTGCCAGCAGCCCGCTCCTAGGACAGGGAAGTCATGAG. It translates to CASSPLLGQGSHE. The full CDR3 is CASSPLLGQGSHEQFF. This rearrangement joins TRBV3-1 (or the pseudogene TRBV3-2) to TRBJ2-1, with TRBD1 matching 8 bases. The CDR3 extends 3 residues past the end of the read, so its final part is completed from the germline J gene. Germline V lookup: CDR1 LGHDT, CDR2 YNNKEL (reference sequence). The junction had 13 bases not matched to a gene; V was cut back by 4 bases and J by 8 bases. This CDR3 comprises 16 residues.

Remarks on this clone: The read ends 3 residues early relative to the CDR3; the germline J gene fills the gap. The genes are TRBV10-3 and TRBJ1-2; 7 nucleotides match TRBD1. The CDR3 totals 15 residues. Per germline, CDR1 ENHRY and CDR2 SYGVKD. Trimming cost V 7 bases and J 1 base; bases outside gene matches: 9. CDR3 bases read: TGTGCCATCACCACCGGGACAGCGTTTAACTATGGC. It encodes CAITTGTAFNYG. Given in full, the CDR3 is CAITTGTAFNYGYTF.

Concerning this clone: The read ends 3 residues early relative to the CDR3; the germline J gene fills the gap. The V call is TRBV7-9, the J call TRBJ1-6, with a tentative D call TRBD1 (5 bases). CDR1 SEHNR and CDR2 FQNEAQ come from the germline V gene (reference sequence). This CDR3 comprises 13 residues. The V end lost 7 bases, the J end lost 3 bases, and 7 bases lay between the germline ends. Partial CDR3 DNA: TGTGCCAGCATGGGGCGCTATAATTCACCC. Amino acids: CASMGRYNSP. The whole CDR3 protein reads CASMGRYNSPLHF.

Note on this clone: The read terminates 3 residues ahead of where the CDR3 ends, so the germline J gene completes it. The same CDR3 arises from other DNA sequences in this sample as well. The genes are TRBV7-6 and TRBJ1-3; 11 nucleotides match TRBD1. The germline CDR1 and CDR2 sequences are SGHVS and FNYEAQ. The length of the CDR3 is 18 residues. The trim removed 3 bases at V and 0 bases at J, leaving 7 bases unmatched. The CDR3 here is CASSLYGQGAFSGNTIYF. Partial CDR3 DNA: TGTGCCAGCAGCTTGTACGGACAGGGGGCCTTCTCTGGAAACACC.

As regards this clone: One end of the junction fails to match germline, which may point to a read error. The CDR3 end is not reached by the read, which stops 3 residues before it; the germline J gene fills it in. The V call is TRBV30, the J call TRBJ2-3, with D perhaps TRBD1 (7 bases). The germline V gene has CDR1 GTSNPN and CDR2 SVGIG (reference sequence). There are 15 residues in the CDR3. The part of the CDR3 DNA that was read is TGTGCCCTGGCGGTAGGGGGCGCGGGGCCAGAGACG. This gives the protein CALAVGGAGPET. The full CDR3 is CALAVGGAGPETQYF.

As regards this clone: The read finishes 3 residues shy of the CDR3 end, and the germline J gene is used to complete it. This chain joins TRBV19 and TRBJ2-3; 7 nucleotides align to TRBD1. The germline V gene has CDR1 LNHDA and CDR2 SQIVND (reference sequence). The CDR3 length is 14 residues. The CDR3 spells CASSPTGRRETQYF. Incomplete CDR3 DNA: TGTGCCAGTAGCCCGACAGGGCGGAGAGAGACG.